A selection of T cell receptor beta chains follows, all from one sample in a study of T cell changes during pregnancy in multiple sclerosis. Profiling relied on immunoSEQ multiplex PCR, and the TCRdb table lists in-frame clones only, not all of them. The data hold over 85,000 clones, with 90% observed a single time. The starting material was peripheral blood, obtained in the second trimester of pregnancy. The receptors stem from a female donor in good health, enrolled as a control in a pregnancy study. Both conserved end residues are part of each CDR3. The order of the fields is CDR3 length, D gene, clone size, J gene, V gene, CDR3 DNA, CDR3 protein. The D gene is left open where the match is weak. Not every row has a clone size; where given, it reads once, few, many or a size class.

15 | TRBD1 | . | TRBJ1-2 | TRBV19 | TGTGCCAGTAGGCCAGGACAGGGATCTAACTATGGCTACACCTTC | CASRPGQGSNYGYTF
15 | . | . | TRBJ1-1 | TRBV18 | TGTGCCAGCTCACCACCTACGGGGAGGAACACTGAAGCTTTCTTT | CASSPPTGRNTEAFF
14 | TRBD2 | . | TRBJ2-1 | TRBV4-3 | TGCGCCAGCAGCCAACCGACTAGCACAAATGAGCAGTTCTTC | CASSQPTSTNEQFF
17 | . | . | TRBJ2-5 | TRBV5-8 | TGTGCCAGCAGCCTGGGTGGGATACTAGTGAGCCAAGAGACCCAGTACTTC | CASSLGGILVSQETQYF
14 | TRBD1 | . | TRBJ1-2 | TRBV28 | TGTGCCAGCAGTTTTCAGGGGGCCTTTTATGGCTACACCTTC | CASSFQGAFYGYTF
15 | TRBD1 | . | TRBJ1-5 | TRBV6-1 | TGTGCCAGCACCTGGGGACAGTATAGCAATCAGCCCCAGCATTTT | CASTWGQYSNQPQHF
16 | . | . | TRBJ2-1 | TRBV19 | TGTGCCAGTAGTATAGGGGGGCTAGCCCCCTACAATGAGCAGTTCTTC | CASSIGGLAPYNEQFF
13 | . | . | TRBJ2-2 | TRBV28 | TGTGCCAGCAGCAGGTTCTACACCGGGGAGCTGTTTTTT | CASSRFYTGELFF
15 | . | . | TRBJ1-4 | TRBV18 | TGTGCCAGCTCACCACGGACAGCATCTAATGAAAAACTGTTTTTT | CASSPRTASNEKLFF
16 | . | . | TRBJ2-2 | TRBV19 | TGTGCCAGTAGCCACTCGGGTGGACAGAACACCGGGGAGCTGTTTTTT | CASSHSGGQNTGELFF
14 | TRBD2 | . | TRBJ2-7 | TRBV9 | TGTGCCAGCAGCGACGGGACTACTAACTACGAGCAGTACTTC | CASSDGTTNYEQYF
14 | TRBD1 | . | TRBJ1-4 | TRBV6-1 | TGTGCCAGCAGCGACAGGGGCCTTAATGAAAAACTGTTTTTT | CASSDRGLNEKLFF
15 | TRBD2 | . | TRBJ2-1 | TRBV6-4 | TGTGCCAGCAGTTCACTAGCGGGTTTAGGAGGGGAGCAGTTCTTC | CASSSLAGLGGEQFF
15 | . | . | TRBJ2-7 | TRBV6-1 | TGTGCCAGCAGTGTTTCTAGCTTACGGCATTACGAGCAGTACTTC | CASSVSSLRHYEQYF
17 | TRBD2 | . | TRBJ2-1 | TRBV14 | TGTGCCAGCAGCCAAGAAAGTGCGGGAGGGCCCTACAATGAGCAGTTCTTC | CASSQESAGGPYNEQFF
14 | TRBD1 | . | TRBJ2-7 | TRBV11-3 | TGTGCCAGCAGCCCCGGGACAGGGGTCCACGAGCAGTACTTC | CASSPGTGVHEQYF
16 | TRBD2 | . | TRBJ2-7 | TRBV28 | TGTGCCAGCAGTCCCGTTAGCGGGAGAAGTTTGGACGAGCAGTACTTC | CASSPVSGRSLDEQYF
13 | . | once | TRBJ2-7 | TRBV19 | TGTGCCAGTAGTATAGGGGCAGAAGCCGAGCAGTACTTC | CASSIGAEAEQYF
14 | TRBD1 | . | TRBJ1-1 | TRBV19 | TGTGCCAGTAATCTGGGACAGCTGAACACTGAAGCTTTCTTT | CASNLGQLNTEAFF
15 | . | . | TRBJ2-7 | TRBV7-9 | TGTGCCAGCAGTACGACAGGCCTCTCAAGCGAAGAGCAGTACTTC | CASSTTGLSSEEQYF
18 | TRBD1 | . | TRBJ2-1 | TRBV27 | TGTGCCAGCAGTTTAGGCCCCACGACAGGGGGGTCCCTCAATGAGCAGTTCTTC | CASSLGPTTGGSLNEQFF
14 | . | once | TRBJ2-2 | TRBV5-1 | TGCGCCAGCCGCAATACAGGGTTCGGCGGGGAGCTGTTTTTT | CASRNTGFGGELFF
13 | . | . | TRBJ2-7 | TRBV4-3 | TGCGCCAGCAGCCTAAGCGAGAGCTACGAGCAGTACTTC | CASSLSESYEQYF
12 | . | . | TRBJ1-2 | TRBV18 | TGTGCCAGCTCACCACAGGGAGATGGCTACACCTTC | CASSPQGDGYTF
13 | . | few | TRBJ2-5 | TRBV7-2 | TGTGCCAGCAGCTTAACACCTCAAGAGACCCAGTACTTC | CASSLTPQETQYF
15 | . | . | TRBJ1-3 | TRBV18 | TGTGCCAGCTCACCCACAGTGGGCCCTGGAAACACCATATATTTT | CASSPTVGPGNTIYF
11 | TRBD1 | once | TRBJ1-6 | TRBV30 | TGTGCCTGGAGTCAGGGGGCACCGCTGACATTT | CAWSQGAPLTF
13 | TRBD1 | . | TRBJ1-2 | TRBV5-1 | TGCGCCAGCAGACGGGACAGGGAGGATGGCTACACCTTC | CASRRDREDGYTF
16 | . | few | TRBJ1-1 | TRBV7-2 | TGTGCCAGCAGCTTACCCAGGTTGGTAGGGAACACTGAAGCTTTCTTT | CASSLPRLVGNTEAFF
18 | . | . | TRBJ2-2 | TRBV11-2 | TGTGCCAGCAGCGAGCATGTGGGGGGGGCAGGGGAAACCGGGGAGCTGTTTTTT | CASSEHVGGAGETGELFF
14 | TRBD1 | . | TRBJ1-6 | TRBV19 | TGTGCCAGTAGTACAGGACAGGAAAATTCACCCCTCCACTTT | CASSTGQENSPLHF
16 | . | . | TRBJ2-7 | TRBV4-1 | TGCGCCAGCAGCCAAGCTAGAACACCCTCCACCTACGAGCAGTACTTC | CASSQARTPSTYEQYF